The 25 T cell receptor beta chains in this list originate from one sample, sequenced in a study of CXCR3-negative and CXCR3-positive naive CD8 T cells. The method, 5' RACE with UMI labels, was used to prepare the TRB cDNA libraries. TCRdb reprocessed the 5' RACE reads and keeps a single row for each CDR3 protein, giving no DNA. The sample holds about 57,000 distinct CDR3 sequences. What was sequenced was memory CD8+ T cells from blood. Receptors originate from a human donor in good health. Some clones in this sample may be carry-over from other donors' samples.

The V and J genes are TRBV28 and TRBJ2-5; with no DNA, the TCRdb D assignment of TRBD2 cannot be verified. CDR1 and CDR2 (germline): MDHEN, SYDVKM. CDR3 size: 19 residues. CDR3 amino acids: CASSFFVPSGRSPKETQYF.

The chain recombines TRBV7-9 with TRBJ1-1. CDR3 length: 13 amino acids. Germline CDR1 is SEHNR and CDR2 is FQNEAQ (reference sequence). The CDR3 loop is CASSPTAGPEAFF.

The V gene is TRBV27, the J gene TRBJ2-5; TCRdb's D call, TRBD1, is unchecked because there is no DNA. The CDR3 contains 11 residues. Germline lookup yields CDR1 MNHEY and CDR2 SMNVEV (reference sequence). The CDR3 spells CASGGASTQYF.

The chain joins TRBV11-2 to TRBJ2-1; absent DNA, TCRdb's TRBD1 call cannot be checked. Germline values: CDR1 SGHAT, CDR2 FQNNGV. The CDR3 is made up of 16 amino acids. The CDR3 here is CASSGIRDSSYNEQFF.

V and J are TRBV4-2 and TRBJ2-1; with no DNA, the TCRdb D assignment of TRBD1 cannot be verified. The CDR3 is 17 residues long. CDR1 is LGHNA, CDR2 YNFKEQ, per germline. This CDR3 reads CASSLIGGGARYNEQFF.

V gene TRBV7-3 combines with J gene TRBJ2-5. Per germline, CDR1 SGHTA and CDR2 FQGTGA. The length of the CDR3 is 15 residues. The CDR3 spells CASSSGSDPQETQYF.

This chain connects TRBV29-1 to TRBJ2-7; TCRdb gives TRBD1 as the D gene, but with no DNA this cannot be confirmed. Germline V gene lookup returns CDR1 SQVTM and CDR2 ANQGSEA. This CDR3 comprises 13 residues. The CDR3 sequence is CSAIGTDFYEQYF.

The chain uses TRBV19 and TRBJ1-1; the D call from TCRdb, TRBD1, cannot be confirmed without DNA. The CDR3 length is 14 residues. The V gene's germline CDR1 is LNHDA and CDR2 SQIVND (reference sequence). CDR3 region: CASIPTGTYTEAFF.

The V and J genes are TRBV29-1 and TRBJ1-1. CDR1 is SQVTM and CDR2 is ANQGSEA in the germline V gene. CDR3 length: 13 residues. CDR3 in amino acids: CSVEDTRNTEAFF.

The chain couples TRBV4-1 to TRBJ1-1; the D call of TRBD1 rests on TCRdb alone, since no DNA is present to check it. This CDR3 contains 12 residues. The germline gives CDR1 MGHRA, CDR2 YSYEKL. This CDR3 reads CASSQDGREAFF.

The CDR3 loop reads CSARRVSYNEQFF. The chain uses TRBV20-1 and TRBJ2-1. Germline CDR1 and CDR2: DFQATT and SNEGSKA (reference sequence). The CDR3 totals 13 residues.

The chain joins TRBV3-1 to TRBJ1-2; TCRdb proposes TRBD1, but this gene call is untestable without DNA. This CDR3 region has 16 residues. The germline CDR1 and CDR2 sequences are LGHDT and YNNKEL (reference sequence). CDR3 in amino acids: CASSQERTGGNYGYTF.

The V gene is TRBV7-9, the J gene TRBJ2-7. The CDR3 runs to 13 residues. CDR1 SEHNR and CDR2 FQNEAQ come from the germline V gene (reference sequence). CDR3 amino acids: CASSLAGPYEQYF.

The rearrangement uses TRBV29-1 and TRBJ1-2; TCRdb's D call of TRBD1 is untestable without DNA. The germline V gene has CDR1 SQVTM and CDR2 ANQGSEA. The CDR3 extends over 11 amino acids. This CDR3 reads CSVEQGYGYTF. Combining the CDR3 with reference TRBV29-1 and TRBJ1-2 gives the whole variable domain SAVISQKPSRDICQRGTSLTIQCQVDSQVTMMFWYRQQPGQSLTLIATANQGSEATYESGFVIDKFPISRPNLTFSTLTVSNMSPEDSSIYLCSVEQGYGYTFGSGTRLTVV.

This chain links TRBV20-1 with TRBJ1-1. Per germline, CDR1 DFQATT and CDR2 SNEGSKA (reference sequence). The CDR3 runs to 16 residues. This chain's CDR3 is CSVPRDGTFEWTEAFF.

The chain links TRBV20-1 to TRBJ2-7; TCRdb indicates TRBD1, and absent DNA this call remains unverified. The CDR3 extends over 16 amino acids. Germline V gene lookup returns CDR1 DFQATT and CDR2 SNEGSKA (reference sequence). The CDR3: CSARDSRQGDGYEQYF.

V usage is TRBV12-3 or TRBV12-4 and J usage is TRBJ2-7; TCRdb names TRBD2, which stays unverified in the absence of DNA. CDR3 size: 15 residues. CDR3 residues: CASSFGAIPSYEQYF.

The gene calls are TRBV29-1 and TRBJ1-5; TCRdb designates TRBD1, a call that cannot be tested without DNA. The CDR3 has 14 amino acids. Germline values: CDR1 SQVTM, CDR2 ANQGSEA. CDR3 sequence: CSVLTGVMDQPQHF.

This rearrangement joins TRBV7-9 to TRBJ2-1; TCRdb's assignment of TRBD1 cannot be checked, as there is no DNA. Germline V gene data show CDR1 as SEHNR and CDR2 as FQNEAQ (reference sequence). The CDR3 has 14 amino acids. CDR3 amino acids: CASNRQGSDNEQFF. The full variable domain, with the rest looked up from reference TRBV7-9 and TRBJ2-1, is DTGVSQNPRHKITKRGQNVTFRCDPISEHNRLYWYRQTLGQGPEFLTYFQNEAQLEKSRLLSDRFSAERPKGSFSTLEIQRTEQGDSAMYLCASNRQGSDNEQFFGPGTRLTVL.

CDR3: CASSLGEGNTEAFF. J is TRBJ1-1 and V is TRBV4-1. CDR3 length: 14 amino acids. Germline CDR1 is MGHRA and CDR2 is YSYEKL.

This chain joins TRBV29-1 and TRBJ2-7; TCRdb's D call of TRBD1 is untestable without DNA. This CDR3 has 13 residues. Looked up from germline, CDR1 is SQVTM and CDR2 is ANQGSEA. The CDR3 reads CSVEVQGAYEQYF.

The V and J genes are TRBV28 and TRBJ2-3; the D call from TCRdb, TRBD1, cannot be confirmed without DNA. In germline, CDR1 is MDHEN, CDR2 SYDVKM. The CDR3 runs to 15 residues. The chain's CDR3 is CASSQGATSTDTQYF.

The chain uses TRBV29-1 and TRBJ2-5. Germline V gene sequence: CDR1 SQVTM, CDR2 ANQGSEA. This CDR3 spans 12 amino acids. The CDR3 region is CSVEGAEETQYF.

The chain carries TRBV5-4 and TRBJ2-5; the TCRdb call, TRBD1, lacks DNA for checking. Germline loops: CDR1 SGHNT, CDR2 YYREEE (reference sequence). The CDR3 sequence is 15 residues long. The CDR3 sequence is CASSLGPTGGETQYF.

The J gene is TRBJ1-1, the V gene TRBV27; lacking DNA, the TRBD1 call made by TCRdb goes unchecked. CDR3 length equals 13 residues. The germline CDR1 and CDR2 sequences are MNHEY and SMNVEV (reference sequence). The CDR3 here is CASQDNPNTEAFF.